These T cell receptor beta chains were read from a single sample in a study of Graves' ophthalmopathy and Graves' hyperthyroidism. TCRdb redid the calling of the multiplex PCR reads with MiXCR, one entry per CDR3 protein. The table includes hundreds of thousands of distinct CDR3 sequences, roughly 20% detected once. The sample comprised peripheral blood. Receptor source: a woman aged 18-29 years with stable Graves' hyperthyroidism. Both conserved end residues are trimmed from each CDR3.

v_call cdr3_aa
TRBV9 ASSAGWTEGRGGEQY
TRBV6-2/TRBV6-3 ASSYTSSSSYEQY
TRBV25-1 ASRDRRGRDYGYT
TRBV11-2 ASSLEGAYHSYEQY
TRBV4-2 ASSQDMTEGQPQH
TRBV11-3 ASSLEGLAGRYEQY
TRBV27 ASSFLTRPPYEQY
TRBV6-1 ASSELAGSTDTQY
TRBV2 ASSELGGSRKTQY
TRBV6-1 ASSVLQGNTEAF
TRBV3-1 ASSPGPSGTTTLQY
TRBV20-1 SAGDFDNQPQH
TRBV20-1 SAATSGTYGYT
TRBV15 ATSRRTSGNYNEQF
TRBV6-1 ASNEKGGAQPQH
TRBV25-1 ASTPTGGPSYEQY
TRBV6-5 ASSYKNTEAF
TRBV12-3/TRBV12-4 ASSGTLAADSPLH
TRBV7-8 ASSLGRTGPWTEAF
TRBV10-3 AISELVGYGGQGASGYT
TRBV11-1 ASSLPTGSNAYEQY
TRBV2 ASSETGNYGYT
TRBV2 ASKDRGDEQY
TRBV7-8 ASSLTAAYEQY
TRBV30 AWTLQGRETQY
TRBV12-3/TRBV12-4 ASSFLGGFNYEQY
TRBV3-1 ASSQVPQAEAF
TRBV2 ASRDLTYEQY
TRBV14 ASSQLGWYQGTSMNTEAF
TRBV6-1 ASSPGVGDHYGYT
TRBV20-1 SARGWSGGYEQY
TRBV20-1 SAPNREAKNIQY
TRBV5-1 ASSFYRDPGGYT
TRBV6-2/TRBV6-3 ASRGQGAPTEAF
TRBV2 ASSEAGGQETKY
TRBV11-1 ASSPSWDRAHEQY
TRBV7-2 ASSLIASGFKKTQY
TRBV4-3 ASSQDSTVNYGYT
TRBV29-1 SVVQGAGNTIY
TRBV5-4 ASSLDREGWETQY
TRBV12-5 ASGLPPGETQY
TRBV9 ASSPGTAVPGETQY
TRBV30 AWRPRDPQEETQY
TRBV11-3 ASSLVSAGGLAGNTIY
TRBV12-3/TRBV12-4 ASSRQGFNSPLH
TRBV5-1 ASGKGQDSYEQY
TRBV7-8 ASSPAPGTGLYEQY
TRBV19 ASSPPTGDSYSYEQY
TRBV6-1 ASSEAQGSNYGYT